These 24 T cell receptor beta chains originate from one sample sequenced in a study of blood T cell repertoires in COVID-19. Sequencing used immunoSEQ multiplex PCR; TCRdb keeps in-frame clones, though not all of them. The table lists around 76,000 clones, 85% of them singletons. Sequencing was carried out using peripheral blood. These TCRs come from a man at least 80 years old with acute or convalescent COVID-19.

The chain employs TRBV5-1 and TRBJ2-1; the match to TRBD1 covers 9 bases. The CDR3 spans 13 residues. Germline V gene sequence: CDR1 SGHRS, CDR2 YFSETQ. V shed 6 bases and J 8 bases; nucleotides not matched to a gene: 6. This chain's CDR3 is CASITTGGDEQFF. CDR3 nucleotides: TGCGCCAGCATCACGACAGGGGGTGATGAGCAGTTCTTC.

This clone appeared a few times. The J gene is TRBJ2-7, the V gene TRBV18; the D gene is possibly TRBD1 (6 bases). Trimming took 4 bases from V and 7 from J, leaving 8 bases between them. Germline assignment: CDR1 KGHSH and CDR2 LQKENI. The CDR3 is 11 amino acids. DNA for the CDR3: TGTGCCAGCTCACAACAGGGAGAGCAGTACTTC. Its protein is CASSQQGEQYF.

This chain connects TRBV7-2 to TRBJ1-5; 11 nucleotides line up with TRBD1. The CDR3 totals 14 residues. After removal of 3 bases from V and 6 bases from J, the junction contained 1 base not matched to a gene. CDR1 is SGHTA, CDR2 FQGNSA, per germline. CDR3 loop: CASSLGQGVQPQHF. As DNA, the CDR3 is TGTGCCAGCAGCTTGGGACAGGGGGTTCAGCCCCAGCATTTT.

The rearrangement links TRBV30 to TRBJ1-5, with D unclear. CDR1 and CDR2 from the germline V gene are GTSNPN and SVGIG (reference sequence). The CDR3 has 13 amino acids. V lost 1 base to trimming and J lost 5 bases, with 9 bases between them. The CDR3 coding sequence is TGTGCCTGGAGTGGACGGCGGGATCAGCCCCAGCATTTT. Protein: CAWSGRRDQPQHF.

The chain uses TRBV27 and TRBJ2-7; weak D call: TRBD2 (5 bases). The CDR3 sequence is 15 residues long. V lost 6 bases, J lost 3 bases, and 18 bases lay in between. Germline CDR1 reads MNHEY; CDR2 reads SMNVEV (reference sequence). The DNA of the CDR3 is TGTGCCAGCAGCCCCATGATGGACTTTTACTACGAGCAGTACTTC. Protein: CASSPMMDFYYEQYF.

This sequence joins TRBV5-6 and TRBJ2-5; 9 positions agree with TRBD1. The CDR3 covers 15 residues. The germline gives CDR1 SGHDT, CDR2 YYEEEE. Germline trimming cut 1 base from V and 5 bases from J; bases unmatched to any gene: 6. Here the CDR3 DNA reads TGTGCCAGCAGCTTGAGGACAGGGGTCGGGGAGACCCAGTACTTC. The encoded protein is CASSLRTGVGETQYF.

The CDR3 spells CASSPEGQGGRNTIYF. The CDR3 DNA reads as TGTGCCAGCAGCCCCGAGGGACAGGGGGGAAGAAACACCATATATTTT. The V gene is TRBV27, the J gene TRBJ1-3, with TRBD1 matching 11 bases. CDR1 is MNHEY and CDR2 is SMNVEV in the germline V gene (reference sequence). The trim removed 6 bases at V and 5 bases at J, leaving 9 bases unmatched. The CDR3 spans 16 residues.

As DNA, the CDR3 is TGTGCCAGCAGTCGCTCCGGGACAGGACGGACCTACGAGCAGTACTTC. This codes for CASSRSGTGRTYEQYF. The genes are TRBV27 and TRBJ2-7, with 8 nucleotides matching TRBD1. V shed 5 bases, J shed 2 bases, and the junction held 11 bases outside the gene matches. Per germline, CDR1 MNHEY and CDR2 SMNVEV (reference sequence). This CDR3 has 16 residues.

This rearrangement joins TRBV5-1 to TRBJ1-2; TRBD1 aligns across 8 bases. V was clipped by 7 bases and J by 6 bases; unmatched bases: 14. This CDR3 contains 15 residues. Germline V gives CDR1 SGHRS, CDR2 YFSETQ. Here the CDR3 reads CASGEYVTGEDGYTF. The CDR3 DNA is TGCGCCAGCGGAGAATATGTGACAGGGGAGGATGGCTACACCTTC. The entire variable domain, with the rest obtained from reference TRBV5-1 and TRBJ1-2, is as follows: KAGVTQTPRYLIKTRGQQVTLSCSPISGHRSVSWYQQTPGQGLQFLFEYFSETQRNKGNFPGRFSGRQFSNSRSEMNVSTLELGDSALYLCASGEYVTGEDGYTFGSGTRLTVV.

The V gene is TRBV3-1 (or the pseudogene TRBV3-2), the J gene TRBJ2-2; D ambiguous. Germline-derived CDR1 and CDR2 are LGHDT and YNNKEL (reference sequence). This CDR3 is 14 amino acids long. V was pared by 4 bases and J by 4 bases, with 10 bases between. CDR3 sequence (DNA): TGTGCCAGCAGCCCCCACGGCGGCACCGGGGAGCTGTTTTTT. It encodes CASSPHGGTGELFF.

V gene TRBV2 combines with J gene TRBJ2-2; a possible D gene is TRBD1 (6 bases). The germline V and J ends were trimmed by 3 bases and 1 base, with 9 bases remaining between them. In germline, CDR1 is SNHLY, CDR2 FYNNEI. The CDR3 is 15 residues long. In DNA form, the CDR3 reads TGTGCCAGCAGTGAGCGGACAGAGAACACCGGGGAGCTGTTTTTT. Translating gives CASSERTENTGELFF. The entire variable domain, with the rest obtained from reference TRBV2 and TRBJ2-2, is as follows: EPEVTQTPSHQVTQMGQEVILRCVPISNHLYFYWYRQILGQKVEFLVSFYNNEISEKSEIFDDQFSVERPDGSNFTLKIRSTKLEDSAMYFCASSERTENTGELFFGEGSRLTVL.

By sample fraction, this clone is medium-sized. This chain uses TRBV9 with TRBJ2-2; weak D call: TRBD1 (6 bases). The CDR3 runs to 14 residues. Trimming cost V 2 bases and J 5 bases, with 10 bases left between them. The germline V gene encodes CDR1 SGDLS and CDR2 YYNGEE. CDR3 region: CASSVQQGTGELFF. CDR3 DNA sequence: TGTGCCAGCAGCGTCCAACAGGGAACCGGGGAGCTGTTTTTT.

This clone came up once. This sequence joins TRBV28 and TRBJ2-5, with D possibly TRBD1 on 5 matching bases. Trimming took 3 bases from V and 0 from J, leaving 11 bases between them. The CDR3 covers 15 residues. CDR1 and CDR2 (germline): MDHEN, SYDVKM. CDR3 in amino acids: CASSLSLRDQETQYF. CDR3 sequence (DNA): TGTGCCAGCAGTTTGTCCCTCAGGGACCAAGAGACCCAGTACTTC.

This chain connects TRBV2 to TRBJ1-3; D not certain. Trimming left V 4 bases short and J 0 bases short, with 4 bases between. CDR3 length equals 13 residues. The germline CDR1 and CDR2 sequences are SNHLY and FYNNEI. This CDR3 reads CASSASSGNTIYF. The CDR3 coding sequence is TGTGCCAGCAGTGCCAGCTCTGGAAACACCATATATTTT.

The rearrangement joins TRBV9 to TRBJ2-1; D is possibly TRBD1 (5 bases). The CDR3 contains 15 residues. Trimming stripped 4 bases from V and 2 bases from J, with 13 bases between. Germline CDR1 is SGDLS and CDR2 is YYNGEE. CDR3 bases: TGTGCCAGCAGCTCCCAGGGCCTGCCCTACAATGAGCAGTTCTTC. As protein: CASSSQGLPYNEQFF.

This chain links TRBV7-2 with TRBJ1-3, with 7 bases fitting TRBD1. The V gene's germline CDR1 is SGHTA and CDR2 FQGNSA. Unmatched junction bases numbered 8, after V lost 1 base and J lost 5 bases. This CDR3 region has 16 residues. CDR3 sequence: CASSLEGGGRRNTIYF. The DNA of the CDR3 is TGTGCCAGCAGCTTAGAAGGAGGGGGCAGGAGAAACACCATATATTTT.

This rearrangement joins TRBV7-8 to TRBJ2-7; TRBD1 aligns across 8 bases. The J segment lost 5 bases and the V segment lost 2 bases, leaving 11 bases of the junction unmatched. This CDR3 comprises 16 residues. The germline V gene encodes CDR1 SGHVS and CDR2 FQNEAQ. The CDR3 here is CASSLPSQGVTNEQYF. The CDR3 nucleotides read TGTGCCAGCAGCTTACCCTCACAGGGGGTGACGAACGAGCAGTACTTC.

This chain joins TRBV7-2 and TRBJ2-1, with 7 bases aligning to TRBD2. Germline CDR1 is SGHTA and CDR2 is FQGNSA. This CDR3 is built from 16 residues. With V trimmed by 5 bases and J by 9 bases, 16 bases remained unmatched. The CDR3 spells CASSLRTSLPLGEQFF. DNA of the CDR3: TGTGCCAGCAGCCTGCGGACTAGTTTACCCCTGGGTGAGCAGTTCTTC.

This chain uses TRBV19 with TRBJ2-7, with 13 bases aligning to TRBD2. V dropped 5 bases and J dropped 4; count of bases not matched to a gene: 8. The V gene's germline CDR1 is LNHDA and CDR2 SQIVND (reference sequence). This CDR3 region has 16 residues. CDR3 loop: CASSPHRTSGSYEQYF. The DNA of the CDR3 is TGTGCCAGTAGTCCCCACCGGACTAGCGGGAGTTACGAGCAGTACTTC.

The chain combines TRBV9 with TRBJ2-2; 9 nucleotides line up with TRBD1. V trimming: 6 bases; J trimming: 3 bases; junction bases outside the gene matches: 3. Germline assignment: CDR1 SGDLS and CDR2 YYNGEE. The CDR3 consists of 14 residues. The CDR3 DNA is TGTGCCAGCACCGGACAGGGGCACACCGGGGAGCTGTTTTTT. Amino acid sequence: CASTGQGHTGELFF.

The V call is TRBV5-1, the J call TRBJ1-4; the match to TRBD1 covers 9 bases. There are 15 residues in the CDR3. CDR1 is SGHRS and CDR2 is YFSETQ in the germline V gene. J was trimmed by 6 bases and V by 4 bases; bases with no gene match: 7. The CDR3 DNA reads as TGCGCCAGCAGCGTGTACAGGGGGCGCGATGAAAAACTGTTTTTT. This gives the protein CASSVYRGRDEKLFF.

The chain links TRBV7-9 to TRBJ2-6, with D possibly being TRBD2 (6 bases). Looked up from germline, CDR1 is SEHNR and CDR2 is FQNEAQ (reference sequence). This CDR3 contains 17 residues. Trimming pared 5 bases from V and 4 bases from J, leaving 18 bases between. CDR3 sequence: CASSAHTSNSGANVLTF. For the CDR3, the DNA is TGTGCCAGCAGCGCTCATACTAGCAACTCGGGGGCCAACGTCCTGACTTTC. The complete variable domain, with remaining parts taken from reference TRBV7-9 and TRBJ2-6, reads DTGVSQNPRHKITKRGQNVTFRCDPISEHNRLYWYRQTLGQGPEFLTYFQNEAQLEKSRLLSDRFSAERPKGSFSTLEIQRTEQGDSAMYLCASSAHTSNSGANVLTFGAGSRLTVL.

CDR3 in amino acids: CASSLDQDRESYGYTF. DNA for the CDR3: TGTGCCAGCAGCTTAGATCAGGACAGGGAGAGCTATGGCTACACCTTC. This chain links TRBV7-2 with TRBJ1-2; TRBD1 aligns across 8 bases. The CDR3 covers 16 residues. Germline CDR1 and CDR2: SGHTA and FQGNSA. Trimming took 1 base from V and 4 from J; bases not matched to a gene: 8.

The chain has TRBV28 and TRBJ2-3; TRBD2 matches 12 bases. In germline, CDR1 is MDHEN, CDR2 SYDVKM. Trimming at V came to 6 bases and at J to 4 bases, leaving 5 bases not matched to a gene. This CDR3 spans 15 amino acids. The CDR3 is CASSPLAGGPDTQYF. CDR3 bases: TGTGCCAGCAGCCCCCTAGCGGGGGGGCCAGATACGCAGTATTTT.